This TCR beta chain came from a study of response to subunit inactivated influenza vaccine. Findings and caveats of the study: Each seasonal flu vaccination may recruit only limited new T cells, authors suggested.

This CDR3 is built from 13 residues. V lost 6 bases and J 3 bases, leaving 11 bases between the germline ends. Per the germline V gene, CDR1 is ENHRY and CDR2 is SYGVKD. TCRdb ran MiXCR on the RT-PCR reads and lists one entry per CDR3 protein. The sample has roughly 670,000 distinct CDR3 sequences; less than 15% are singletons. A word on this clonotype: Its target is not known.

Here the sequenced sample was PBMCs from blood, taken less than 15 days before vaccination. The chain carries TRBV10-3 and TRBJ1-1; D is ambiguous. The TCR comes from a man aged 45-60 years who received an inactivated influenza vaccine. The DNA of the CDR3 is TGTGCCATCAGCCAGAGCATGGACACTGAAGCTTTCTTT. It specifies CAISQSMDTEAFF.